This TCR beta chain was recorded in a study of sequential checkpoint blockade in melanoma. Study observations and caveats: Response in arm A was associated with pretreatment TIL clonality. PD-L1 staining and CD8+ counts, not mutational load, tracked tumor T-cell clonality.

On this clone itself: Its antigen is undetermined.

V was shortened by 8 bases and J by 5 bases, with 22 bases between the two germline ends. CDR1 and CDR2 from the germline V gene are MNHGY and SAAAGT. There are 15 residues in the CDR3. Sample treatment: randomized to nivolumab then ipilimumab (arm A) or the reverse (arm B). The repertoire was sequenced with immunoSEQ multiplex PCR; TCRdb's copy has only in-frame clones and lacks some. Here the sample spans 7,500 to 8,500 clones, roughly a quarter being singletons. The sample here was tumor tissue (inferred from file names), taken from a patient given nivolumab and ipilimumab in sequence. The sequence derives from a human donor with melanoma. The chain recombines TRBV6-8 with TRBJ2-7; TRBD1 or TRBD2 may be the D gene (5 bases each). The CDR3 DNA follows: TGTGCCAGCGAGGGGAGAGAAGTCCTTGGAAACGAGCAGTACTTC. This translates into CASEGREVLGNEQYF.